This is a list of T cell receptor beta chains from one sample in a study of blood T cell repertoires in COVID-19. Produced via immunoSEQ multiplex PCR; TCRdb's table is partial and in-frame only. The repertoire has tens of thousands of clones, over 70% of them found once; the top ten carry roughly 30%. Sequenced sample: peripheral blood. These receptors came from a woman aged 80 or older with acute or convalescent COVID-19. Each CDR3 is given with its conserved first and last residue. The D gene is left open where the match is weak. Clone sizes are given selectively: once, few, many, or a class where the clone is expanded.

CASSQDREVSPLHF	TGTGCCAGCAGCCAGGACAGGGAGGTGTCACCCCTCCACTTT	TRBD1	14	few	TRBV6-1	TRBJ1-6
CATPSEGRGNYGYTF	TGTGCCACCCCTAGCGAGGGGCGGGGGAACTATGGCTACACCTTC	.	15	.	TRBV24-1	TRBJ1-2
CASSIPLSGTGKNIQYF	TGTGCCAGTAGTATCCCCTTGAGCGGGACGGGCAAAAACATTCAGTACTTC	TRBD2	17	.	TRBV19	TRBJ2-4
CASRRGRERHSGNTIYF	TGTGCCAGCAGGCGGGGGAGGGAGCGCCACTCTGGAAACACCATATATTTT	.	17	.	TRBV7-8	TRBJ1-3
CASSTGRANQPQHF	TGTGCCAGCAGTACAGGGAGAGCAAATCAGCCCCAGCATTTT	.	14	.	TRBV28	TRBJ1-5
CASSPAGHKNIQYF	TGTGCCAGTAGTCCAGCGGGACACAAAAACATTCAGTACTTC	.	14	.	TRBV19	TRBJ2-4
CASSITLDNNQPQHF	TGTGCCAGTAGTATAACCTTGGACAACAATCAGCCCCAGCATTTT	.	15	.	TRBV19	TRBJ1-5
CATSLPGGGQTQYF	TGTGCCACCAGCCTTCCAGGGGGCGGGCAGACCCAGTACTTC	TRBD1	14	few	TRBV15	TRBJ2-5
CASSIGTSGYNEQFF	TGTGCCAGTAGTATAGGGACTAGCGGTTACAATGAGCAGTTCTTC	TRBD2	15	.	TRBV19	TRBJ2-1
CASSPGEAGARYEQYF	TGTGCCAGCAGCCCAGGGGAAGCGGGAGCCCGTTACGAGCAGTACTTC	TRBD2	16	.	TRBV6-2/TRBV6-3	TRBJ2-7
CASSFLPGAEAFF	TGTGCCAGCAGCTTCCTGCCGGGAGCTGAAGCTTTCTTT	.	13	.	TRBV11-2	TRBJ1-1
CASSSQGQGEAFF	TGTGCCAGCAGCTCACAGGGTCAAGGGGAAGCTTTCTTT	.	13	once	TRBV4-2	TRBJ1-1
CAWSVLSANNYGYTF	TGTGCCTGGAGTGTACTGTCAGCGAATAACTATGGCTACACCTTC	.	15	.	TRBV30	TRBJ1-2
CASSLVQAPDTQYF	TGTGCCAGCAGTTTAGTTCAGGCCCCAGATACGCAGTATTTT	.	14	few	TRBV27	TRBJ2-3
CASSRPGGAGNEKLFF	TGTGCCAGCAGCCGCCCCGGGGGGGCGGGGAATGAAAAACTGTTTTTT	.	16	.	TRBV9	TRBJ1-4
CAWSTGSIAKNIQYF	TGTGCCTGGAGTACAGGATCTATAGCCAAAAACATTCAGTACTTC	.	15	.	TRBV30	TRBJ2-4
CASSEVHGRETQYF	TGTGCCAGCAGTGAAGTGCATGGGCGTGAGACCCAGTACTTC	.	14	.	TRBV6-1	TRBJ2-5
CAISGGDRGDGYTF	TGTGCCATCAGTGGGGGGGACAGGGGCGATGGCTACACCTTC	TRBD1	14	.	TRBV10-3	TRBJ1-2
CASSLTVQVTGELFF	TGCGCCAGCAGCTTGACTGTACAGGTCACCGGGGAGCTGTTTTTT	.	15	.	TRBV5-1	TRBJ2-2
CASSDTWGGMGTEAFF	TGTGCCAGCAGTGACACTTGGGGGGGGATGGGGACTGAAGCTTTCTTT	.	16	.	TRBV6-1	TRBJ1-1
CASRRGGQNQNSPLHF	TGTGCCAGCAGAAGGGGGGGGCAGAACCAAAATTCACCCCTCCACTTT	.	16	.	TRBV27	TRBJ1-6
CASAPGVVNEQFF	TGTGCCAGTGCCCCGGGAGTTGTGAATGAGCAGTTCTTC	.	13	.	TRBV19	TRBJ2-1
CSVDFGRPTDTQYF	TGCAGCGTTGATTTTGGCAGGCCCACAGATACGCAGTATTTT	.	14	once	TRBV29-1	TRBJ2-3
CASSKRRGLHGYTF	TGTGCCAGCAGCAAACGCAGGGGGCTGCATGGCTACACCTTC	.	14	.	TRBV21-1	TRBJ1-2
CSAGGAALGNTIYF	TGCAGCGCCGGGGGGGCCGCCCTAGGAAACACCATATATTTT	.	14	.	TRBV29-1	TRBJ1-3
CASSISERAGELFF	TGTGCCAGTAGTATAAGTGAGAGGGCCGGGGAGCTGTTTTTT	.	14	few	TRBV19	TRBJ2-2
CASSHGSWGGRYTGELFF	TGCGCCAGCAGCCATGGGAGCTGGGGCGGGAGATATACCGGGGAGCTGTTTTTT	TRBD2	18	few	TRBV4-1	TRBJ2-2
CASSLTGLAGDSEQYF	TGTGCCAGCAGCTTAACCGGACTAGCGGGAGATAGCGAGCAGTACTTC	TRBD2	16	.	TRBV7-3	TRBJ2-7
CASSLRTGGREKLFF	TGTGCCAGCAGCTTGAGGACAGGGGGCCGCGAAAAACTGTTTTTT	TRBD1	15	.	TRBV7-6	TRBJ1-4
CASSPGQPFTGELFF	TGTGCCAGCAGCCCGGGACAGCCGTTCACCGGGGAGCTGTTTTTT	TRBD1	15	.	TRBV5-4	TRBJ2-2
CASSLAMETEAFF	TGTGCCAGCAGCTTAGCCATGGAGACTGAAGCTTTCTTT	.	13	.	TRBV7-2	TRBJ1-1
CASSPGQSSYNSPLHF	TGTGCCAGCAGCCCCGGACAGAGCTCCTATAATTCACCCCTCCACTTT	.	16	.	TRBV5-4	TRBJ1-6
CSVDNLNQETQYF	TGCAGCGTTGACAACTTGAACCAAGAGACCCAGTACTTC	.	13	once	TRBV29-1	TRBJ2-5
CASSFGERGILNF	TGTGCCAGCAGTTTTGGGGAGCGCGGGATTCTAAACTTC	.	13	.	TRBV6-2/TRBV6-3	TRBJ1-2
CASSGSGGGYNEQFF	TGTGCCAGCAGCGGTAGCGGGGGCGGTTACAATGAGCAGTTCTTC	TRBD2	15	few	TRBV7-3	TRBJ2-1
CASSLTGGAYGYTF	TGTGCCAGCAGCCTGACAGGAGGAGCGTATGGCTACACCTTC	.	14	.	TRBV28	TRBJ1-2
CASSNRQGGVYGYTF	TGTGCCAGCAGCAACCGACAGGGGGGGGTCTATGGCTACACCTTC	TRBD1	15	.	TRBV7-2	TRBJ1-2
CASREGQGRSYEQYF	TGTGCCAGCAGAGAGGGACAGGGGAGGTCCTACGAGCAGTACTTC	TRBD1	15	.	TRBV2	TRBJ2-7
CAWSVDGSYEQYF	TGTGCCTGGAGTGTAGACGGGTCCTACGAGCAGTACTTC	.	13	few	TRBV30	TRBJ2-7
CSVVGQGDNEQFF	TGCAGCGTTGTAGGACAGGGGGATAATGAGCAGTTCTTC	TRBD1	13	few	TRBV29-1	TRBJ2-1
CASSRTSGTTGGEQFF	TGTGCCAGCAGCCGGACTAGCGGGACGACTGGAGGTGAGCAGTTCTTC	TRBD2	16	.	TRBV7-9	TRBJ2-1
CASSRGGSSYEQYF	TGCGCCAGCAGCCGTGGCGGATCCTCCTACGAGCAGTACTTC	.	14	.	TRBV10-2	TRBJ2-7
CATSDSGRGAYNEQFF	TGTGCCACCAGTGATTCCGGCAGGGGGGCCTACAATGAGCAGTTCTTC	.	16	.	TRBV24-1	TRBJ2-1
CASGRSGGRGEQYF	TGTGCCAGCGGCCGAAGCGGGGGCAGGGGCGAGCAGTACTTC	TRBD2	14	.	TRBV6-2/TRBV6-3	TRBJ2-7
CASKPSGRIQETQYF	TGTGCCAGCAAACCAAGCGGGAGGATCCAAGAGACCCAGTACTTC	TRBD2	15	.	TRBV2	TRBJ2-5
CSVEVPRGQGGLTEAFF	TGCAGCGTTGAAGTCCCAAGGGGACAGGGGGGATTAACTGAAGCTTTCTTT	TRBD1	17	.	TRBV29-1	TRBJ1-1
CASSDQRRTYEQYF	TGTGCCAGCAGTGATCAGCGGAGAACCTACGAGCAGTACTTC	.	14	.	TRBV6-1	TRBJ2-7
CASVPGQGKTRETQYF	TGTGCCAGCGTCCCGGGACAGGGCAAAACTAGGGAGACCCAGTACTTC	TRBD1	16	.	TRBV25-1	TRBJ2-5
CASSPRTAGANVLTF	TGTGCCAGCAGCCCCCGGACAGCTGGGGCCAACGTCCTGACTTTC	.	15	.	TRBV3-1/TRBV3-2	TRBJ2-6
CASSQRSRDINEQFF	TGTGCCAGCAGCCAAAGGTCCCGGGACATAAATGAGCAGTTCTTC	.	15	.	TRBV11-3	TRBJ2-1
CASSPSGRANEQFF	TGTGCCAGCAGCCCTAGCGGGAGGGCCAATGAGCAGTTCTTC	TRBD2	14	.	TRBV7-9	TRBJ2-1
CASSLIGLETDTQYF	TGCGCCAGCAGCTTGATTGGACTAGAGACAGATACGCAGTATTTT	TRBD2	15	.	TRBV5-1	TRBJ2-3
CASSPGQGFYNEQFF	TGCGCCAGCAGCCCCGGACAGGGTTTCTACAATGAGCAGTTCTTC	TRBD1	15	.	TRBV5-1	TRBJ2-1
CASSRMGGPEAFF	TGTGCCAGCAGTCGCATGGGGGGACCTGAAGCTTTCTTT	.	13	.	TRBV27	TRBJ1-1
CASSLGQGRNYGYTF	TGCGCCAGCAGCCTCGGACAGGGAAGGAACTATGGCTACACCTTC	TRBD1	15	few	TRBV5-1	TRBJ1-2
CASSEGLAVYNEQFF	TGTGCCAGCAGCGAGGGACTAGCGGTTTACAATGAGCAGTTCTTC	TRBD2	15	few	TRBV14	TRBJ2-1
CASSHRDRRGNIQYF	TGTGCCAGCAGTCACCGGGACAGAAGAGGAAACATTCAGTACTTC	TRBD1	15	.	TRBV7-2	TRBJ2-4
CASILPIGTNYEQYF	TGTGCCAGCATCCTTCCCATTGGGACAAACTACGAGCAGTACTTC	.	15	.	TRBV6-5	TRBJ2-7